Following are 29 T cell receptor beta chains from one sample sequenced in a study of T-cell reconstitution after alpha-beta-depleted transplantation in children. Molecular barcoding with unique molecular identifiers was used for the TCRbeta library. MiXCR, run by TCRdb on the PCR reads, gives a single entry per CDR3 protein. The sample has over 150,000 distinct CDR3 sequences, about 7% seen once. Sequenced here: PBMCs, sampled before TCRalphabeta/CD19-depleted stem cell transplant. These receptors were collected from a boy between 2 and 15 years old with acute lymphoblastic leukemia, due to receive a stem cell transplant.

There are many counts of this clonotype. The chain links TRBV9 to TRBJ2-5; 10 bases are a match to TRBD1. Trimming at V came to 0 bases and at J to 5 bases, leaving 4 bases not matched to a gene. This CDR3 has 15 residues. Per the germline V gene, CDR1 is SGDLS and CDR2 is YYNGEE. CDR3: CASSVEGQGMETQYF. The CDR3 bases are TGTGCCAGCAGCGTAGAGGGACAGGGGATGGAGACCCAGTACTTC.

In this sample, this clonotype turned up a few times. The CDR3, as DNA: TGTGCCAGCAGCTTAGAACAGGGGTTCACTCAGCCCCAGCATTTT. Its translation is CASSLEQGFTQPQHF. The gene calls are TRBV7-2 and TRBJ1-5, with 7 bases lining up with TRBD1. The CDR3 extends over 15 amino acids. CDR1 and CDR2 from the germline V gene are SGHTA and FQGNSA. After removal of 1 base from V and 6 bases from J, the junction contained 6 bases not matched to a gene.

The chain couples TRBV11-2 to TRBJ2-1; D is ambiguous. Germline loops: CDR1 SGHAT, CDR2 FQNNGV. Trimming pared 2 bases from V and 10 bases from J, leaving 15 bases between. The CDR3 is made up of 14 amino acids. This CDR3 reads CASSLQGIGREQFF. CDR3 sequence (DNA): TGTGCCAGCAGCTTACAAGGGATTGGCAGAGAGCAGTTCTTC.

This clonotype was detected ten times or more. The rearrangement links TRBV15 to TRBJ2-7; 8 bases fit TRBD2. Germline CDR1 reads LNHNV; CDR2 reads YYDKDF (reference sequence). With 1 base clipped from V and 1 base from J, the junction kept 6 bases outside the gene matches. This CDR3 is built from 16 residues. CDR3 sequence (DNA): TGTGCCACCAGCAGAGGACCGGGACTAGGATCCTACGAGCAGTACTTC. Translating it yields CATSRGPGLGSYEQYF.

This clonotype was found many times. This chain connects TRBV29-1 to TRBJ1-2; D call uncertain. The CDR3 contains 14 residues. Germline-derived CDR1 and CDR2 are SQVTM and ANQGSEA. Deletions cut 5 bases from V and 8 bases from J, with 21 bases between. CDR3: CSVPSTASYEGYTF. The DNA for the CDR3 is TGCAGCGTTCCATCGACGGCCTCCTATGAGGGCTACACCTTC.

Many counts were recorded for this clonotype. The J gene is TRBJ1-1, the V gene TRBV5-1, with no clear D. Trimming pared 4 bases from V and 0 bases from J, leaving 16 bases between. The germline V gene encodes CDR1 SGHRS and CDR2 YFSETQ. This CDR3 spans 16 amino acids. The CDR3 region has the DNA TGCGCCAGCAGCGACACCCCCCGCGGATTGAACACTGAAGCTTTCTTT. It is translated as CASSDTPRGLNTEAFF.

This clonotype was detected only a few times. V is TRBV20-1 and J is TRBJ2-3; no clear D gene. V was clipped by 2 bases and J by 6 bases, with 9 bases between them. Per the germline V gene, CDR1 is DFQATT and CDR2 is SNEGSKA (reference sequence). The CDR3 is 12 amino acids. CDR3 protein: CSARPLGDTQYF. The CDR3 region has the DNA TGCAGTGCTAGACCGCTCGGCGATACGCAGTATTTT.

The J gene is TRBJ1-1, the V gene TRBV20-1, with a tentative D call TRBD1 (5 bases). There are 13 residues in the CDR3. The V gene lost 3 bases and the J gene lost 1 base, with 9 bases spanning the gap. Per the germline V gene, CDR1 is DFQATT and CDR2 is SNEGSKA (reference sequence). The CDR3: CSARNGGNTEAFF. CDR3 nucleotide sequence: TGCAGTGCTAGGAATGGGGGGAACACTGAAGCTTTCTTT.

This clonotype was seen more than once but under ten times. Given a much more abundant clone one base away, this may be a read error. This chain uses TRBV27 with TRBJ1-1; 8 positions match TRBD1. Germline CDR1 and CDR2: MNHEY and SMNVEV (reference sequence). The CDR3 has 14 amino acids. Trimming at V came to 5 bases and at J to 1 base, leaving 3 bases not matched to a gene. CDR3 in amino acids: CASSRTGTNTEAFF. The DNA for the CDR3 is TGTGCCAGCAGTCGGACAGGGACGAACACTGAAGCTTTCTTT.

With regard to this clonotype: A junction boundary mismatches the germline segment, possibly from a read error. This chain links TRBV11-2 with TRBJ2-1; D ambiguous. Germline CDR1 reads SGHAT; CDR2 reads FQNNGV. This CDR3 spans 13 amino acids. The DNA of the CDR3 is TGTGCCAGCAGCTTTGGGAAAACTCAGTGGATGGTCTTC. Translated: CASSFGKTQWMVF.

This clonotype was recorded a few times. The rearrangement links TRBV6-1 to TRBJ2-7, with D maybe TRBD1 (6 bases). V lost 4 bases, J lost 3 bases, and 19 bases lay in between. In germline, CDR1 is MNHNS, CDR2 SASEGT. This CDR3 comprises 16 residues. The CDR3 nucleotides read TGTGCCAGCAGTGTCATGAGTAGGGCAGGGGTCTACGAGCAGTACTTC. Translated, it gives CASSVMSRAGVYEQYF.

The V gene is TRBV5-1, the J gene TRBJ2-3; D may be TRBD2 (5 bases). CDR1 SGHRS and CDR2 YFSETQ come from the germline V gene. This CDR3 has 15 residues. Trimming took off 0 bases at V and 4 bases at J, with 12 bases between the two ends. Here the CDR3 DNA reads TGCGCCAGCAGCTTGGAAGGGAGCGCCCCAGATACGCAGTATTTT. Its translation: CASSLEGSAPDTQYF.

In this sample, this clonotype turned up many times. The CDR3 here is CASRLVLRDTQYF. The CDR3 DNA reads TGCGCCAGCAGACTAGTCCTGAGGGATACGCAGTATTTT. The chain combines TRBV5-1 with TRBJ2-3; D is possibly TRBD2 (5 bases). The ends were cut back, 5 bases at V and 6 bases at J, with 13 bases in the middle. Germline-derived CDR1 and CDR2 are SGHRS and YFSETQ. The CDR3 has 13 residues. The full variable domain, completed using reference TRBV5-1 and TRBJ2-3, is KAGVTQTPRYLIKTRGQQVTLSCSPISGHRSVSWYQQTPGQGLQFLFEYFSETQRNKGNFPGRFSGRQFSNSRSEMNVSTLELGDSALYLCASRLVLRDTQYFGPGTRLTVL.

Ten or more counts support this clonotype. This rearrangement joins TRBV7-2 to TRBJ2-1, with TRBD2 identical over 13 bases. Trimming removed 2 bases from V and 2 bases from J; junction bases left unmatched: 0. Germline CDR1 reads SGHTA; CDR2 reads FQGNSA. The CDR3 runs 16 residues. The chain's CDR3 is CASSLTSGRAYNEQFF. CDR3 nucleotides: TGTGCCAGCAGCTTAACTAGCGGGAGGGCCTACAATGAGCAGTTCTTC.

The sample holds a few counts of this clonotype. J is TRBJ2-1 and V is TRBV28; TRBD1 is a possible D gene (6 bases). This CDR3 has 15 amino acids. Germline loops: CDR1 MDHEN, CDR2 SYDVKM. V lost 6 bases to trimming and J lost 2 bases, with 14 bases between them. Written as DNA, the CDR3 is TGTGCCAGCAGCGACTCTACAGGGCCCTACAATGAGCAGTTCTTC. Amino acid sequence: CASSDSTGPYNEQFF.

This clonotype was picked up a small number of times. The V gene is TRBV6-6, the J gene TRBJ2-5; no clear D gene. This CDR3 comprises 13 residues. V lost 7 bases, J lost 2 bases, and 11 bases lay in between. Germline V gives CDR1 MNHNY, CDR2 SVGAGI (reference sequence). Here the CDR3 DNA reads TGTGCCAGCACCGAGACTGGGCAAGAGACCCAGTACTTC. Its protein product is CASTETGQETQYF.

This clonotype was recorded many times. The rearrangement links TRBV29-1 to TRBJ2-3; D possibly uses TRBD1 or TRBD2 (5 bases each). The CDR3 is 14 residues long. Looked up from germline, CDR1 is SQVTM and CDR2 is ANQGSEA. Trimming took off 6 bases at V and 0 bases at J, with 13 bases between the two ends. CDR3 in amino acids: CSVTRGTSTDTQYF. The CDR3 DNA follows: TGCAGCGTGACGAGGGGTACTAGCACAGATACGCAGTATTTT.

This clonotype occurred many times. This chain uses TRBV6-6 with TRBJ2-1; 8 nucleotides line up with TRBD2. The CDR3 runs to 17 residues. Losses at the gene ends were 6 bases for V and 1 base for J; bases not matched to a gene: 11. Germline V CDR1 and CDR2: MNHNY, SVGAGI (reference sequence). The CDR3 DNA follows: TGTGCCAGCAGCTTATTAGCGGCGGGAGGTTCCTACAATGAGCAGTTCTTC. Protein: CASSLLAAGGSYNEQFF.

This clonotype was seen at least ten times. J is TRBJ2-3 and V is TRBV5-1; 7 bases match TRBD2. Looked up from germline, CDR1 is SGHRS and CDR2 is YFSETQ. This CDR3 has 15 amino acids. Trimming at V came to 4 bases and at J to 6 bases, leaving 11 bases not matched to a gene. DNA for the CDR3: TGCGCCAGCAGCCCCGGACTAGTGGGCCGTGATACGCAGTATTTT. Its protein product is CASSPGLVGRDTQYF.

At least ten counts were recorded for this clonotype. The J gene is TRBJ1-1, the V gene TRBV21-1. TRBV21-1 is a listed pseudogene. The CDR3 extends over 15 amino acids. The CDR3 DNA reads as TGTGCCAGCAGCATCACCTTGGTAGGCGGCACTGAAGCTTTCTTT. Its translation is CASSITLVGGTEAFF.

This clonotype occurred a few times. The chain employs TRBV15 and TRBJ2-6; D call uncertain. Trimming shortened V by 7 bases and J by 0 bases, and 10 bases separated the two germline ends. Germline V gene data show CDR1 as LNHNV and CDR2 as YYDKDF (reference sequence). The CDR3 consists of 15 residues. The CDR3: CATTIDISGANVLTF. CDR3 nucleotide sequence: TGTGCCACCACCATAGACATCTCTGGGGCCAACGTCCTGACTTTC.

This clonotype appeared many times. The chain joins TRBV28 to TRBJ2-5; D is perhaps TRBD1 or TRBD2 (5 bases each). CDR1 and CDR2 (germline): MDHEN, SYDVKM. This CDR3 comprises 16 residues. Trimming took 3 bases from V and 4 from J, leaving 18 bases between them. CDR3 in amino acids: CASSFMGVTQGETQYF. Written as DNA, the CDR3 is TGTGCCAGCAGTTTTATGGGGGTAACGCAGGGAGAGACCCAGTACTTC.

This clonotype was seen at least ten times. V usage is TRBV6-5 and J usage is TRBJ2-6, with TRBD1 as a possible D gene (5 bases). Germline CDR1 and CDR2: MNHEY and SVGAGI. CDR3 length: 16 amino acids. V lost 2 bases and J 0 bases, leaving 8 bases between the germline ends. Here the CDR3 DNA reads TGTGCCAGCAGTTACACCCAGGGCTCTGGGGCCAACGTCCTGACTTTC. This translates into CASSYTQGSGANVLTF.

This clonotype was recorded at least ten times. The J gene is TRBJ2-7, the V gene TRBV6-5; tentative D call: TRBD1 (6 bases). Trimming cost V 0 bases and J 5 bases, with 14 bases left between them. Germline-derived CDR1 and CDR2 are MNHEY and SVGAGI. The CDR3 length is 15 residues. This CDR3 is CASSYSRDISDEQYF. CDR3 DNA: TGTGCCAGCAGTTACTCCCGGGACATATCCGACGAGCAGTACTTC.

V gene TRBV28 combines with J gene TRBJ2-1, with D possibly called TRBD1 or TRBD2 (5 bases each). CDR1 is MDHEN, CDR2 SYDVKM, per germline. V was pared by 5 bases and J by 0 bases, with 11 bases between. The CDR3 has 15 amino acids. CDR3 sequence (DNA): TGTGCCAGCAGTCCCGGGACGGACTCCTACAATGAGCAGTTCTTC. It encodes CASSPGTDSYNEQFF. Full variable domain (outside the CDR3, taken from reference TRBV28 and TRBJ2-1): DVKVTQSSRYLVKRTGEKVFLECVQDMDHENMFWYRQDPGLGLRLIYFSYDVKMKEKGDIPEGYSVSREKKERFSLILESASTNQTSMYLCASSPGTDSYNEQFFGPGTRLTVL.

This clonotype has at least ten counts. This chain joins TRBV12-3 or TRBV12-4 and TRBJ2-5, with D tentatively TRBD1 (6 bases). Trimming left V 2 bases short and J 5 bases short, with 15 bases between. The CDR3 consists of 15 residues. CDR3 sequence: CASSLYQGREETQYF. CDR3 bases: TGTGCCAGCAGTTTATATCAGGGGCGTGAGGAGACCCAGTACTTC.

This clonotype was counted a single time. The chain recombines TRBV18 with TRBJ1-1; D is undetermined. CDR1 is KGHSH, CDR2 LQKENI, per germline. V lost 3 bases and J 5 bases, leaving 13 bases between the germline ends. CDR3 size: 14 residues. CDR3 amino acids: CASSPTSGKTEAFF. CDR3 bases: TGTGCCAGCTCACCTACGTCAGGAAAGACTGAAGCTTTCTTT. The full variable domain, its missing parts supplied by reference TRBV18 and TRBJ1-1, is NAGVMQNPRHLVRRRGQEARLRCSPMKGHSHVYWYRQLPEEGLKFMVYLQKENIIDESGMPKERFSAEFPKEGPSILRIQQVVRGDSAAYFCASSPTSGKTEAFFGQGTRLTVV.

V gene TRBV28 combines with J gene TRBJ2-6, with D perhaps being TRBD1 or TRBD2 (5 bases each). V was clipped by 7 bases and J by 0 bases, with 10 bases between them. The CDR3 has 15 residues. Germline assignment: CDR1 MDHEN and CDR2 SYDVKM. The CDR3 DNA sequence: TGTGCCAGCAAACCCGGGACCTCTGGGGCCAACGTCCTGACTTTC. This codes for CASKPGTSGANVLTF.

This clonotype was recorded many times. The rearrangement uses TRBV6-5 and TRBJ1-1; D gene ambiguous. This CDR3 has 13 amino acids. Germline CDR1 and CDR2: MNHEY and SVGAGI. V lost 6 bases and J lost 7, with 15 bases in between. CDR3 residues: CASRPPVAVEAFF. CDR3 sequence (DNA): TGTGCCAGCAGACCCCCCGTGGCGGTTGAAGCTTTCTTT.